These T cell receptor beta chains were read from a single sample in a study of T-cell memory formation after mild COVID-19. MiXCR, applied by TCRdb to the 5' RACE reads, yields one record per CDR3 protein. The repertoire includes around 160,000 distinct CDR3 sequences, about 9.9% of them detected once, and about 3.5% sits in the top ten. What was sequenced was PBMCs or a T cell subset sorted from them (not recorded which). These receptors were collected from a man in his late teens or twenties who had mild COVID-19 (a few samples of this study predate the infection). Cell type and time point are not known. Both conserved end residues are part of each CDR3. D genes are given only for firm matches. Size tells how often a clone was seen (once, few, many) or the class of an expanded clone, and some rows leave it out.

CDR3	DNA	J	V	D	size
CASRAGRRNTGELFF	TGCGCCAGCCGCGCGGGACGGAGGAACACCGGGGAGCTGTTTTTT	TRBJ2-2	TRBV5-1	-	-
CASSPLSDNEQFF	TGTGCCAGCAGCCCCCTCTCGGACAATGAGCAGTTCTTC	TRBJ2-1	TRBV11-3	-	few
CASSLEGSDNLSNYGYTF	TGTGCCAGCAGTTTAGAGGGCAGCGATAACCTAAGTAACTATGGCTACACCTTC	TRBJ1-2	TRBV12-3/TRBV12-4	-	-
CASSLFGERGDTQYF	TGCGCCAGCAGCTTGTTCGGGGAAAGAGGGGATACGCAGTATTTT	TRBJ2-3	TRBV5-1	-	-
CATSAGQGNYNEQFF	TGTGCCACCAGTGCGGGACAGGGGAACTACAATGAGCAGTTCTTC	TRBJ2-1	TRBV24-1	TRBD1	few
CASSEAWLPGEAFF	TGTGCCAGCAGTGAAGCATGGCTGCCCGGGGAAGCTTTCTTT	TRBJ1-1	TRBV2	-	-
CASSRHGASGANVLTF	TGTGCCAGCAGCCGTCACGGGGCCTCTGGGGCCAACGTCCTGACTTTC	TRBJ2-6	TRBV3-1	-	-
CASSPGQGMYQETQYF	TGTGCCAGCAGCCCCGGACAGGGAATGTACCAAGAGACCCAGTACTTC	TRBJ2-5	TRBV11-3	TRBD1	few
CASSPPSQRELFF	TGTGCCAGCTCACCACCTAGTCAGCGGGAGCTGTTTTTT	TRBJ2-2	TRBV18	-	-
CASSLAGYSTDTQYF	TGTGCCAGCAGCTTAGCCGGGTATAGCACAGATACGCAGTATTTT	TRBJ2-3	TRBV7-2	-	many
CASSPRGTGTHQPQHF	TGTGCCAGCAGTCCTCGGGGGACGGGGACCCATCAGCCCCAGCATTTT	TRBJ1-5	TRBV28	-	few
CASRGLEETQYF	TGTGCCAGCAGAGGGCTGGAGGAGACCCAGTACTTC	TRBJ2-5	TRBV27	-	many
CASSLPLQGGEAFF	TGTGCCAGCAGCTTACCCCTCCAGGGAGGTGAAGCTTTCTTT	TRBJ1-1	TRBV7-9	-	-
CASSLEGAEAFF	TGCGCCAGCAGCTTGGAAGGGGCAGAAGCTTTCTTT	TRBJ1-1	TRBV5-1	-	few
CASSQNLDGLTEAFF	TGCGCCAGCAGCCAAAACCTGGACGGACTCACTGAAGCTTTCTTT	TRBJ1-1	TRBV4-3	-	many
CASSAQTGFVGAFF	TGTGCCAGCAGCGCACAGACAGGATTCGTTGGAGCTTTCTTT	TRBJ1-1	TRBV7-2	-	-
CASSQSLRSGGNTIYF	TGTGCCAGCAGCCAAAGCCTTCGGTCGGGTGGAAACACCATATATTTT	TRBJ1-3	TRBV3-1	-	few
CSARDRGGRETQYF	TGCAGTGCTAGAGATCGGGGGGGCCGGGAGACCCAGTACTTC	TRBJ2-5	TRBV20-1	TRBD2	-
CASSSSDRGHIQYF	TGTGCCAGCAGTTCGTCGGACAGGGGACACATTCAGTACTTC	TRBJ2-4	TRBV27	TRBD1	few
CASRSERDGYGYTF	TGTGCCAGCAGGAGCGAAAGGGACGGCTATGGCTACACCTTC	TRBJ1-2	TRBV12-3/TRBV12-4	-	few
CASSLRPGNQPQHF	TGTGCCAGCAGCTTGCGTCCAGGCAATCAGCCCCAGCATTTT	TRBJ1-5	TRBV27	-	few
CASSWSSDTQYF	TGTGCCAGCTCTTGGAGCTCAGATACGCAGTATTTT	TRBJ2-3	TRBV6-2/TRBV6-3	-	few
CASSLGLSTEAFF	TGCGCCAGCAGCTTGGGTCTGTCCACTGAAGCTTTCTTT	TRBJ1-1	TRBV5-1	-	-
CASSLYRSGTDTQYF	TGTGCCAGCAGCTTGTACAGATCCGGCACAGATACGCAGTATTTT	TRBJ2-3	TRBV5-4	-	-
CSASYLSGGTTYEQYF	TGCAGTGCTAGCTACCTTAGCGGGGGGACTACCTACGAGCAGTACTTC	TRBJ2-7	TRBV20-1	TRBD2	few
CASKNPSLAKNIQYF	TGCGCCAGCAAAAATCCCTCCCTAGCCAAAAACATTCAGTACTTC	TRBJ2-4	TRBV23-1	-	-
CASSQGQGTEAFF	TGTGCCAGCAGCCAGGGACAGGGGACTGAAGCTTTCTTT	TRBJ1-1	TRBV7-9	TRBD1	few
CASSRADRPSYEQYF	TGCGCCAGCAGCAGGGCAGACAGGCCCTCCTACGAGCAGTACTTC	TRBJ2-7	TRBV5-1	-	-
CASRGGTQGALSPLHF	TGTGCCAGCAGGGGAGGTACCCAGGGGGCGCTTTCACCCCTCCACTTT	TRBJ1-6	TRBV6-1	TRBD1	-
CASSSQGAMSDTQYF	TGTGCCAGCAGCAGTCAGGGGGCGATGTCAGATACGCAGTATTTT	TRBJ2-3	TRBV12-3/TRBV12-4	TRBD1	-
CASTHEGRYTGELFF	TGTGCCAGCACCCATGAGGGAAGGTACACCGGGGAGCTGTTTTTT	TRBJ2-2	TRBV7-9	-	few
CASSLYGQENNEQFF	TGCGCCAGCAGCTTATATGGACAGGAAAACAATGAGCAGTTCTTC	TRBJ2-1	TRBV5-1	TRBD1	many
CASSYSGGTYEQYF	TGTGCCAGCAGTTACTCGGGCGGGACCTACGAGCAGTACTTC	TRBJ2-7	TRBV6-5	-	few
CASSYRRGGSYNEQFF	TGTGCCAGCAGTTACCGGCGGGGGGGCTCCTACAATGAGCAGTTCTTC	TRBJ2-1	TRBV6-2/TRBV6-3	TRBD2	few
CASSQEGRVRNTIYF	TGCGCCAGCAGCCAAGAGGGCAGGGTCAGAAACACCATATATTTT	TRBJ1-3	TRBV4-3	-	few
CASSWAPGDTEAFF	TGCGCCAGCAGCTGGGCCCCCGGGGACACTGAAGCTTTCTTT	TRBJ1-1	TRBV5-1	-	many
CASSFDSRTEAFF	TGTGCCAGCAGCTTTGACAGTCGCACTGAAGCTTTCTTT	TRBJ1-1	TRBV7-2	-	few
CASSVVGTETQYF	TGTGCCAGCAGCGTAGTAGGAACGGAGACCCAGTACTTC	TRBJ2-5	TRBV9	-	-
CSARGGFLPVEQPQHF	TGCAGTGCTAGAGGGGGATTTCTCCCGGTAGAGCAGCCCCAGCATTTT	TRBJ1-5	TRBV20-1	-	few
CASSLRGGGGYGYTF	TGTGCCAGCAGCTTAAGGGGGGGAGGTGGCTATGGCTACACCTTC	TRBJ1-2	TRBV7-2	-	-
CASSTTGYTGELFF	TGCGCCAGCAGCACGACAGGGTACACCGGGGAGCTGTTTTTT	TRBJ2-2	TRBV5-1	TRBD1	few